This is a list of T cell receptor beta chains from one sample in a study of control samples from healthy donors and cancer patients. Sequencing was performed with immunoSEQ multiplex PCR; in TCRdb, only in-frame clones are kept and a portion is missing. This table holds more than 140,000 clones, roughly 94% found once. Specimen: blood. These receptors were taken from a man between 40 and 49 years old in good health. Both conserved end residues are part of each CDR3. The D gene is left open where the match is weak. A row's size may be missing; if present it is once, few, many or a size class.

j_call | clone_size | d_call | v_call | cdr3_nt | cdr3_aa
TRBJ2-1 | . | . | TRBV4-3 | TGCGCCAGCAGCCAAGGTATCAAGGTGGGGGGCATATACAATGAGCAGTTCTTC | CASSQGIKVGGIYNEQFF
TRBJ2-3 | . | TRBD2 | TRBV9 | TGTGCCAGCAGCGTAGAGCCTAGCGGGGGGGTGGGCACGCAGTATTTT | CASSVEPSGGVGTQYF
TRBJ2-2 | . | . | TRBV13 | TGTGCCAGCAGCTTAACGGAGGGGGAGCTGTTTTTT | CASSLTEGELFF
TRBJ1-1 | . | TRBD1 | TRBV3-1/TRBV3-2 | TGTGCCAGCAGTATTACAGGGGCCACTGAAGCTTTCTTT | CASSITGATEAFF
TRBJ2-2 | . | TRBD2 | TRBV24-1 | TGTGCCACCACGGCGGGGGGGCCGGCCACCGGGGAGCTGTTTTTT | CATTAGGPATGELFF
TRBJ2-7 | . | . | TRBV6-6 | TGTGCCAGCAGTTACTCGAAACAGTCCTACGAGCAGTACTTC | CASSYSKQSYEQYF
TRBJ2-1 | . | TRBD2 | TRBV14 | TGTGCCAGCAGCCATTACCTAGCGGGTACAAATGAGCAGTTCTTC | CASSHYLAGTNEQFF
TRBJ2-2 | . | . | TRBV7-9 | TGTGCCAGCAGCTTAGGGGGCAGGGAGAACACCGGGGAGCTGTTTTTT | CASSLGGRENTGELFF
TRBJ2-3 | . | . | TRBV12-5 | TGTGCTAGTGGTTTGGTAGTAGGGACCCCCACAGATACGCAGTATTTT | CASGLVVGTPTDTQYF
TRBJ1-2 | . | . | TRBV6-5 | TGTGCCAGCAGGCTGGCCTCTCACTATGGCTACACCTTC | CASRLASHYGYTF
TRBJ2-7 | . | TRBD2 | TRBV11-2 | TGTGCCAGCAGCCCAGGACTAGCGGGAAGCGAGCAGTACTTC | CASSPGLAGSEQYF
TRBJ1-4 | . | . | TRBV7-8 | TGTGCCAGCAGCAAGGGAGATGAAAAACTGTTTTTT | CASSKGDEKLFF
TRBJ2-1 | . | . | TRBV9 | TGTGCCAGCAGCGACCAGAGCCCCTACAATGAGCAGTTCTTC | CASSDQSPYNEQFF
TRBJ1-3 | once | TRBD1 | TRBV28 | TGTGCCAGCAGTTTGACAGGGTTGAGCTCTGGAAACACCATATATTTT | CASSLTGLSSGNTIYF
TRBJ1-6 | . | . | TRBV14 | TGTGCCAGCAGCCGCCATTCTAATTCACCCCTCCACTTT | CASSRHSNSPLHF
TRBJ2-2 | . | TRBD1 | TRBV7-8 | TGTGCCAGCAGCTCATCCGGGACAGGGGTCGGGGAGCTGTTTTTT | CASSSSGTGVGELFF
TRBJ1-1 | . | TRBD1 | TRBV19 | TGTGCCAGTAGGGAAGGACAGGTGAACACTGAAGCTTTCTTT | CASREGQVNTEAFF
TRBJ1-1 | . | . | TRBV2 | TGTGCCAGCAGGGAGGGGAGGGGGAACACTGAAGCTTTCTTT | CASREGRGNTEAFF
TRBJ2-1 | . | . | TRBV4-1 | TGCGCCAGCAGCCAGATTGGACTCGTTAACAATGAGCAGTTCTTC | CASSQIGLVNNEQFF
TRBJ2-1 | . | TRBD1 | TRBV10-3 | TGTGCCATCAGTGGCGTTTGGCAGGGGGCGGGCAATGAGCAGTTCTTC | CAISGVWQGAGNEQFF
TRBJ2-1 | . | . | TRBV4-1 | TGCGCCAGCAGCCAAGATAGGGACGGGGGTCGTTACAATGAGCAGTTCTTC | CASSQDRDGGRYNEQFF
TRBJ2-7 | . | TRBD2 | TRBV28 | TGTGCCAGCAGTTTAGGGTTTTCGACTAGCGGGAGAACATACGAGCAGTACTTC | CASSLGFSTSGRTYEQYF
TRBJ1-1 | . | TRBD1 | TRBV28 | TGTGCCAGCTTCCCGCACTACCAGGGGGGACCGACTGAAGCTTTCTTT | CASFPHYQGGPTEAFF
TRBJ2-7 | . | TRBD1 | TRBV2 | TGTGCCAGCACACGGGACAGGGTAAACGAGCAGTACTTC | CASTRDRVNEQYF
TRBJ1-2 | . | . | TRBV3-1/TRBV3-2 | TGTGCCAGCAGCCCAGTGGGGGACCACTATGGCTACACCTTC | CASSPVGDHYGYTF
TRBJ1-2 | . | . | TRBV4-3 | TGCGCCAGCAGCCAAGATGGCGGAGGGTTACTTGGCTACACCTTC | CASSQDGGGLLGYTF
TRBJ1-2 | . | . | TRBV25-1 | TGTGCCAGCAGTGACCGCATCACCAACTATGGCTACACCTTC | CASSDRITNYGYTF
TRBJ1-4 | . | TRBD1 | TRBV27 | TGTGCCAGCAGAAAACCGGGACAGGGTCCTGAAAAACTGTTTTTT | CASRKPGQGPEKLFF
TRBJ2-1 | once | TRBD2 | TRBV5-8 | TGTGCCAGCACCGCAATTTCAAGCGGGAGAGGCGGCAATGAGCAGTTCTTC | CASTAISSGRGGNEQFF
TRBJ2-3 | . | . | TRBV6-5 | TGTGCCAGCAGCCACTTGGGTGGGAGCACAGATACGCAGTATTTT | CASSHLGGSTDTQYF
TRBJ1-2 | . | . | TRBV6-5 | TGTGCCAGCACCCTCTCCGGGGGGGACTATGGCTACACCTTC | CASTLSGGDYGYTF
TRBJ2-5 | once | . | TRBV15 | TGTGCCACCAGCAGAGGGGCAGGGCAAGGGACCCAGTACTTC | CATSRGAGQGTQYF
TRBJ2-2 | . | TRBD1 | TRBV7-9 | TGTGCCAGCAGCCTGAGGGACAGGGCAAATACCGGGGAGCTGTTTTTT | CASSLRDRANTGELFF
TRBJ1-1 | . | . | TRBV5-6 | TGTGCCAGCAGCTTGCAGCCAGGCACTGAAGCTTTCTTT | CASSLQPGTEAFF
TRBJ1-3 | . | . | TRBV6-5 | TGTGCCAGCAGTTACTCGGGAGGCTACTCTGGAAACACCATATATTTT | CASSYSGGYSGNTIYF
TRBJ1-2 | . | . | TRBV24-1 | TGTGCCACCAGTGACCTTCAGGGGCTCTTTGTCACCTTC | CATSDLQGLFVTF
TRBJ2-1 | . | . | TRBV11-2 | TGTGCCAGCTATTCGGGAGACAGGTTGTACAATGAGCAGTTCTTC | CASYSGDRLYNEQFF
TRBJ1-1 | . | . | TRBV30 | TGTGCCTGGAGTTTACCAGACAAACACACTGAAGCTTTCTTT | CAWSLPDKHTEAFF
TRBJ2-6 | . | . | TRBV25-1 | TGTGCCAGCAGTTTCATCGGTGGGGCCAACGTCCTGACTTTC | CASSFIGGANVLTF
TRBJ2-1 | . | . | TRBV3-1/TRBV3-2 | TGTGCCAGCAGCCAGGTCCGGAGCTCCTACAATGAGCAGTTCTTC | CASSQVRSSYNEQFF
TRBJ1-4 | . | . | TRBV27 | TGTGCCAGCAGTTTATTTGCGGGGGGGATCAAACTGTTTTTT | CASSLFAGGIKLFF
TRBJ2-7 | . | TRBD1 | TRBV11-2 | TGTGCCAGCAGCTTAGATACAGGGGGTGAGCAGTACTTC | CASSLDTGGEQYF
TRBJ2-2 | . | . | TRBV6-2/TRBV6-3 | TGTGCCAGCAGTGCGGCAGGGGAGGGGTGGGAAGGATTCGACACCGGGGAGCTGTTTTTT | CASSAAGEGWEGFDTGELFF
TRBJ1-6 | . | . | TRBV6-1 | TGTGCCAGCAGTGAAAGAACAGGCTCCGATGGTTCACCCCTCCACTTT | CASSERTGSDGSPLHF
TRBJ1-2 | . | . | TRBV3-1/TRBV3-2 | TGTGCCAGCAGCCACCAGTGGGAGAACTATGGCTACACCTTC | CASSHQWENYGYTF